The rows below give T cell receptor beta chains drawn from one sample of a study of blood T cell repertoires in COVID-19. The protocol was immunoSEQ multiplex PCR, while the TCRdb copy is restricted to in-frame clones and leaves out a portion. The sample carries approximately 300,000 clones, 65% to 90% recorded once. The specimen sequenced was PBMCs or T cells enriched from blood (not recorded which). The source of these receptors is a woman between 18 and 29 years old who had recovered from COVID-19. Each CDR3 is given with its conserved first and last residue. D genes are given only for firm matches. Only part of the rows carry a size: once, few, many, or a class if the clone is expanded.

abundance	v_gene	d_gene	len	j_gene	CDR3aa	CDR3nt
many	TRBV29-1	TRBD2	15	TRBJ2-1	CSVEAGGPPYNEQFF	TGCAGCGTTGAGGCGGGGGGGCCCCCCTACAATGAGCAGTTCTTC
NA	TRBV30	NA	13	TRBJ1-4	CAWSGSRHEKLFF	TGTGCCTGGAGTGGGTCGAGGCATGAAAAACTGTTTTTT
NA	TRBV5-1	TRBD2	15	TRBJ2-1	CASSFLAGASNEQFF	TGCGCCAGCAGCTTCCTAGCGGGAGCTAGTAATGAGCAGTTCTTC
NA	TRBV9	NA	16	TRBJ1-3	CASSGGPHNSGNTIYF	TGTGCCAGCAGCGGTGGCCCCCACAACTCTGGAAACACCATATATTTT
once	TRBV7-2	NA	14	TRBJ1-3	CASSLVEGGNTIYF	TGTGCCAGCAGCTTAGTCGAAGGCGGGAACACCATATATTTT
NA	TRBV9	NA	15	TRBJ2-6	CASSVYRSGANVLTF	TGTGCCAGCAGCGTTTACAGGTCTGGGGCCAACGTCCTGACTTTC
once	TRBV6-5	NA	14	TRBJ1-1	CASGREGKITEAFF	TGTGCCAGCGGTAGGGAGGGGAAAATCACTGAAGCTTTCTTT
NA	TRBV14	NA	13	TRBJ2-7	CASSQVGVHEQYF	TGTGCCAGCAGCCAAGTCGGGGTCCACGAGCAGTACTTC
many	TRBV28	NA	15	TRBJ2-3	CASSPLEGGTDTQYF	TGTGCCAGCAGTCCTCTGGAGGGAGGCACAGATACGCAGTATTTT
NA	TRBV6-2/TRBV6-3	NA	16	TRBJ2-3	CASSYIGVGTGRTQYF	TGTGCCAGCAGTTATATCGGGGTGGGGACTGGAAGGACGCAGTATTTT
NA	TRBV12-2	NA	14	TRBJ1-1	CASRSGTGSAEAFF	TGTGCAAGTCGCTCGGGGACTGGTAGCGCTGAAGCTTTCTTT
NA	TRBV7-4	NA	16	TRBJ1-3	CASSKGTGWTGNTIYF	TGTGCCAGCAGCAAAGGTACAGGGTGGACTGGAAACACCATATATTTT
NA	TRBV9	NA	14	TRBJ1-1	CASSVVTGSTEAFF	TGTGCCAGCAGCGTAGTGACCGGGAGCACTGAAGCTTTCTTT
NA	TRBV28	NA	15	TRBJ2-7	CASSLWVALPYEQYF	TGTGCCAGCAGTTTATGGGTAGCGTTGCCCTACGAGCAGTACTTC
NA	TRBV2	TRBD1	15	TRBJ1-1	CASRAPGTGGTEAFF	TGTGCCAGCAGGGCCCCCGGGACAGGGGGCACTGAAGCTTTCTTT
NA	TRBV5-1	NA	16	TRBJ2-3	CASSLAGEGATDTQYF	TGCGCCAGCAGCTTGGCGGGGGAAGGTGCAACAGATACGCAGTATTTT
NA	TRBV7-2	TRBD2	19	TRBJ2-1	CASSLWTKREMLHRDEQFF	TGTGCCAGCAGCTTATGGACAAAGCGGGAAATGTTGCATCGGGACGAGCAGTTCTTC
NA	TRBV13	TRBD1	14	TRBJ1-2	CASSRDREGYGYTF	TGTGCCAGCAGCCGGGACAGGGAGGGATATGGCTACACCTTC
NA	TRBV7-3	NA	13	TRBJ2-5	CASSSQGGETQYF	TGTGCCAGCAGCTCTCAGGGTGGAGAGACCCAGTACTTC
few	TRBV27	NA	14	TRBJ1-2	CASSLRGVAPGYTF	TGTGCCAGCAGTTTAAGGGGTGTGGCGCCTGGCTACACCTTC
NA	TRBV7-3	NA	13	TRBJ1-1	CASSFNGGTEAFF	TGTGCCAGCAGCTTTAACGGGGGAACTGAAGCTTTCTTT
NA	TRBV6-6	TRBD1	13	TRBJ2-7	CASSPTGDYEQYF	TGTGCCAGCAGCCCGACAGGGGACTACGAGCAGTACTTC
NA	TRBV30	TRBD1	14	TRBJ1-5	CACSGTVSLVPQHF	TGTGCCTGTTCCGGGACAGTTTCCTTAGTGCCCCAGCATTTT
NA	TRBV4-1	TRBD1	16	TRBJ1-2	CASSQDRRRGNYGYTF	TGCGCCAGCAGCCAAGACCGGCGCAGGGGGAACTATGGCTACACCTTC
NA	TRBV4-2	TRBD1	15	TRBJ1-5	CASSQATGINQPQHF	TGTGCCAGCAGCCAGGCGACAGGGATTAATCAGCCCCAGCATTTT
NA	TRBV4-1	NA	13	TRBJ1-4	CASSPFRGEKLFF	TGCGCCAGCAGCCCGTTCCGGGGTGAAAAACTGTTTTTT
NA	TRBV6-5	NA	14	TRBJ2-1	CASTWDTSYNEQFF	TGTGCCAGCACGTGGGACACTTCCTACAATGAGCAGTTCTTC
NA	TRBV6-5	TRBD1	13	TRBJ1-2	CASRRQGADGYTF	TGTGCCAGCAGACGACAGGGGGCGGATGGCTACACCTTC
NA	TRBV6-1	NA	14	TRBJ1-1	CASSDRGRRTEAFF	TGTGCCAGCAGTGATAGGGGCCGGCGCACTGAAGCTTTCTTT
NA	TRBV5-6	TRBD1	13	TRBJ1-2	CASSTWTGRGYTF	TGTGCCAGCAGCACCTGGACAGGGCGGGGCTACACCTTC
NA	TRBV18	TRBD1	15	TRBJ1-2	CASSPSRDSSYGYTF	TGTGCCAGCTCACCGTCTCGGGACAGTTCCTATGGCTACACCTTC
NA	TRBV7-8	TRBD1	13	TRBJ1-2	CASSLARGLGYTF	TGTGCCAGCAGCTTAGCGAGGGGGCTGGGCTACACCTTC
NA	TRBV18	TRBD2	14	TRBJ2-7	CASSPGTSGYEQYF	TGTGCCAGCTCACCCGGGACTAGCGGCTACGAGCAGTACTTC
NA	TRBV7-9	TRBD2	14	TRBJ2-1	CASSLAGALHEQFF	TGTGCCAGCAGCCTAGCGGGAGCTCTACATGAGCAGTTCTTC
NA	TRBV14	NA	16	TRBJ2-1	CASSHLGASSYNEQFF	TGTGCCAGCAGCCATTTAGGGGCCAGCTCCTACAATGAGCAGTTCTTC
few	TRBV29-1	TRBD1	15	TRBJ1-4	CSVDVGQARGEKLFF	TGCAGCGTTGACGTGGGACAGGCCCGAGGCGAAAAACTGTTTTTT
NA	TRBV30	NA	11	TRBJ1-1	CAWRKVSGAFF	TGTGCCTGGAGGAAGGTATCGGGAGCTTTCTTT
NA	TRBV27	TRBD1	15	TRBJ1-2	CASSPTAGGYYGYTF	TGTGCCAGCAGTCCGACCGCAGGGGGATACTATGGCTACACCTTC
NA	TRBV15	NA	14	TRBJ1-5	CATSQRNSNQPQHF	TGTGCCACCAGTCAGCGTAATAGCAATCAGCCCCAGCATTTT
NA	TRBV19	NA	14	TRBJ1-3	CASSQGSSGNTIYF	TGTGCCAGTTCCCAGGGGAGCTCTGGAAACACCATATATTTT
NA	TRBV5-6	NA	14	TRBJ2-4	CASRPYGQPNIQYF	TGTGCCAGCAGGCCTTACGGACAGCCAAACATTCAGTACTTC
few	TRBV7-9	TRBD1	15	TRBJ2-3	CASSNLDRGGDTQYF	TGTGCCAGCAGCAACCTAGACAGGGGGGGAGATACGCAGTATTTT
NA	TRBV9	TRBD1	14	TRBJ1-1	CASSHGQANTEAFF	TGTGCCAGCAGCCACGGACAGGCGAACACTGAAGCTTTCTTT